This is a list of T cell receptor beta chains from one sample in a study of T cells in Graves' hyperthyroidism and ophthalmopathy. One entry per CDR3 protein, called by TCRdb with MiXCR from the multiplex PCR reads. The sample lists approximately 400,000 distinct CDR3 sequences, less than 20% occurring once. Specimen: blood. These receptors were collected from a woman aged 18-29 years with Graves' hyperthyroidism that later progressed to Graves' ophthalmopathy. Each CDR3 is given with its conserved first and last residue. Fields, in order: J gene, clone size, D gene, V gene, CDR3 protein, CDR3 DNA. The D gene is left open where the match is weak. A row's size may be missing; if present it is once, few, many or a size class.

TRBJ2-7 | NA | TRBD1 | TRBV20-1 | CSARADRGHEQYF | TGCAGTGCTAGGGCCGACAGGGGACACGAGCAGTACTTC
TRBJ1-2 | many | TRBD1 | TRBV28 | CASHRGGQNYGYTF | TGTGCCAGCCACCGTGGGGGACAGAACTATGGCTACACCTTC
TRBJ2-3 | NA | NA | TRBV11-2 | CASSHPLDTQYF | TGCGCCAGCAGCCACCCCCTGGATACGCAGTATTTT
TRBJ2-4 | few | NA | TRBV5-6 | CASSLAGGVAKNIQYF | TGTGCCAGCAGCTTGGCCGGCGGTGTAGCCAAAAACATTCAGTACTTC
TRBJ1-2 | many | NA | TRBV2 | CASSVKGGYGYTF | TGTGCCAGCAGTGTGAAAGGGGGCTATGGCTACACCTTC
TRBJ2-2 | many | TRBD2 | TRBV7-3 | CASSNLPLTSGGAGELFF | TGTGCCAGCAGCAACCTCCCCCTAACTAGCGGGGGGGCCGGGGAGCTGTTTTTT
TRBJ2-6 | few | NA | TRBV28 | CASTSGGASGANVLTF | TGTGCCAGCACTTCGGGGGGCGCGTCGGGGGCCAACGTCCTGACTTTC
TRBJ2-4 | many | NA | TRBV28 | CASRADIQYF | TGTGCCAGCAGGGCGGACATTCAGTACTTC
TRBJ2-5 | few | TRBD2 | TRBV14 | CASSQLGGRLGETQYF | TGTGCCAGCAGCCAGCTTGGCGGGAGATTAGGGGAGACCCAGTACTTC
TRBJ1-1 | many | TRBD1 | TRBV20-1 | CSARHPLTGVTTEAFF | TGCAGTGCTAGACACCCATTGACAGGGGTGACCACTGAAGCTTTCTTT
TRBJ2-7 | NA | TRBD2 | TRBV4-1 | CASSHASGRFNEQYF | TGCGCCAGCAGCCATGCTAGCGGGAGGTTCAACGAGCAGTACTTC
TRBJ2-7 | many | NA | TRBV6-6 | CASSYAASRYEQYF | TGTGCCAGCAGTTACGCGGCTAGTAGGTACGAGCAGTACTTC
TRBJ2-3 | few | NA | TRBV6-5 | CASSYATGSTDTQYF | TGTGCCAGCAGTTACGCTACCGGGAGCACAGATACGCAGTATTTT
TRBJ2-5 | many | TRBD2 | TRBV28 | CATRPSGRVETQYF | TGTGCCACCCGGCCTAGCGGGAGGGTGGAGACCCAGTACTTC
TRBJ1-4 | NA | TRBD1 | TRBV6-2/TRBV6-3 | CASSYSMMRQGARDEKLFF | TGTGCCAGCAGTTACTCGATGATGAGACAGGGGGCGCGAGACGAAAAACTGTTTTTT
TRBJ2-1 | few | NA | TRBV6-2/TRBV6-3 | CASGTSEQFF | TGTGCCAGTGGGACATCTGAGCAGTTCTTC
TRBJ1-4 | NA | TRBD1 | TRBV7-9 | CASSPLGQDGEKLFF | TGTGCCAGCAGCCCTCTAGGACAGGATGGGGAAAAACTGTTTTTT
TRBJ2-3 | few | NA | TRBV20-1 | CSARLASLLGTQYF | TGCAGTGCTAGACTAGCCTCCCTTCTGGGTACGCAGTATTTT
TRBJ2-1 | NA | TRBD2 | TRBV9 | CASSVGLGNAEQFF | TGTGCCAGCAGCGTGGGACTAGGTAATGCTGAGCAGTTCTTC
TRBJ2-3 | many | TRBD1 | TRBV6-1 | CASSYTVTGGYTDTQYF | TGTGCCAGCAGTTACACCGTGACAGGGGGCTACACAGATACGCAGTATTTT
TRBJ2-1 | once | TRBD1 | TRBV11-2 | CASSISTGGPQGGEQFF | TGTGCCAGCAGCATATCGACAGGGGGCCCCCAGGGTGGTGAGCAGTTCTTC
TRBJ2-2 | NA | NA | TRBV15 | CATSRDKGWGELFF | TGTGCCACCAGCAGAGACAAGGGGTGGGGGGAGCTGTTTTTT
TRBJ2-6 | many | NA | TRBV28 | CASSLSQFSGANVLTF | TGTGCCAGCAGTTTAAGTCAGTTCTCTGGGGCCAACGTCCTGACTTTC
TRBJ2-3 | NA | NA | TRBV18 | CASSPPAGRITDTQYF | TGTGCCAGCTCACCGCCCGCTGGGCGGATCACAGATACGCAGTATTTT
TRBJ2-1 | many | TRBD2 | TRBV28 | CASSLTAGASYNEQFF | TGTGCCAGCAGTCTAACAGCGGGAGCCTCCTACAATGAGCAGTTCTTC
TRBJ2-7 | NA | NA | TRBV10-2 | CASSESTEGAYEQYF | TGCGCCAGCAGTGAGTCGACGGAGGGGGCCTACGAGCAGTACTTC
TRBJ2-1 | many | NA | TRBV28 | CATQKGLSSYNEQFF | TGTGCCACCCAAAAGGGACTTAGCTCCTACAATGAGCAGTTCTTC
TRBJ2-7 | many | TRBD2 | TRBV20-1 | CSAAGGAYEQYF | TGCAGTGCCGCGGGAGGGGCCTACGAGCAGTACTTC
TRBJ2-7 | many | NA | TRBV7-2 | CASSPAGGPGEQYF | TGTGCCAGCAGCCCCGCCGGGGGCCCGGGGGAGCAGTACTTC
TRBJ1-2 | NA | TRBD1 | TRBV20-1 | CSAPDRVTLLSNYGYTF | TGCAGTGCCCCGGACAGGGTCACACTCCTGTCTAACTATGGCTACACCTTC
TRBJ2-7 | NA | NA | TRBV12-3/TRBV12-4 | CASSLGGKSEQYF | TGTGCCAGCAGCCTCGGAGGAAAAAGCGAGCAGTACTTC
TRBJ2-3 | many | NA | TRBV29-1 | CSVDRGPGGPNSTDTQYF | TGCAGCGTTGACCGGGGGCCGGGGGGCCCCAATTCCACAGATACGCAGTATTTT
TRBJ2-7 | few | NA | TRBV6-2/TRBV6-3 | CASSYGGKVNEQYF | TGTGCCAGCAGTTACGGAGGGAAAGTAAACGAGCAGTACTTC
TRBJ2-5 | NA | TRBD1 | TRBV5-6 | CASSSPRQGKTQYF | TGTGCCAGCAGCTCTCCCAGACAGGGAAAGACCCAGTACTTC
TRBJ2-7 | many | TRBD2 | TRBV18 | CASPPRTSARTYEQYF | TGTGCCAGCCCTCCCCGGACTAGCGCGAGGACCTACGAGCAGTACTTC
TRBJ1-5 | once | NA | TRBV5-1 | CAKLYDKRGRGQPQHF | TGCGCCAAACTTTACGACAAACGGGGGCGCGGTCAGCCCCAGCATTTT
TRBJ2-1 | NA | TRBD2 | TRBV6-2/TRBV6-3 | CASSYWLLAATSSYNEQFF | TGTGCCAGCAGTTACTGGCTCCTAGCGGCCACTAGCTCCTACAATGAGCAGTTCTTC
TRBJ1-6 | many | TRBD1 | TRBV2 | CASGRDSNSPLHF | TGTGCCAGCGGCCGGGACAGCAATTCACCCCTCCACTTT
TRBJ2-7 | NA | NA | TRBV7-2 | CASSLALSRPYEQYF | TGTGCCAGCAGCTTAGCGCTAAGTAGACCCTACGAGCAGTACTTC
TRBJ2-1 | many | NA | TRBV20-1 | CSPHIGNMYNEQFF | TGCAGTCCCCACATAGGAAACATGTACAATGAGCAGTTCTTC
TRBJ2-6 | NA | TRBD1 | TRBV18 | CASSPMGQGLGGANVLTF | TGTGCCAGCTCACCAATGGGACAGGGCCTGGGTGGGGCCAACGTCCTGACTTTC
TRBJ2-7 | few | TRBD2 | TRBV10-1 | CASSELSGSLSYEQYF | TGCGCCAGCAGTGAGTTGAGCGGGAGCCTTTCGTACGAGCAGTACTTC
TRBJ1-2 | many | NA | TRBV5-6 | CASSLVGGGYTF | TGTGCCAGCAGCTTGGTGGGTGGTGGCTACACCTTC
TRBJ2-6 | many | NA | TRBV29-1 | CSVGTAAGANVLTF | TGCAGCGTCGGAACAGCAGCTGGGGCCAACGTCCTGACTTTC
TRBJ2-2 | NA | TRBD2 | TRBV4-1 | CASSQTLAGVGELFF | TGCGCCAGCAGCCAGACCCTAGCGGGAGTGGGGGAGCTGTTTTTT
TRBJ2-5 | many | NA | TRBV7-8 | CASSSFRVMVQETQYF | TGTGCCAGCAGCTCCTTCCGCGTCATGGTCCAAGAGACCCAGTACTTC
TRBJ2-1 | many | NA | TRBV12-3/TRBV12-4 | CASRRPQGWEQFF | TGTGCCAGCAGGCGACCTCAGGGGTGGGAGCAGTTCTTC
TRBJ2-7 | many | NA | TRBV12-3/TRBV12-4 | CASSLYPGTYEQYF | TGTGCCAGCAGTTTATATCCGGGGACCTACGAGCAGTACTTC
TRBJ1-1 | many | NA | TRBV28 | CASKDGRDTEAFF | TGTGCCAGCAAGGACGGACGGGACACTGAAGCTTTCTTT
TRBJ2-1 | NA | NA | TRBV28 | CASGDIRSGFF | TGTGCCAGTGGGGACATTCGGTCGGGGTTCTTC
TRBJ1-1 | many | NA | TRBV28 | CASSPAREGGTEAFF | TGTGCCAGCAGTCCCGCCAGGGAGGGCGGCACTGAAGCTTTCTTT
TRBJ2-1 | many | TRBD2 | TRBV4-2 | CASSQLIAGGPNEQFF | TGTGCCAGCAGCCAACTTATAGCGGGAGGGCCGAATGAGCAGTTCTTC
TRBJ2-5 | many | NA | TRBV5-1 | CASSLLEREETQYF | TGCGCCAGCAGCTTGTTGGAGCGAGAAGAGACCCAGTACTTC
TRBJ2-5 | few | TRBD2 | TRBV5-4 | CASSLTSGSPETQYF | TGTGCCAGCAGCTTGACTAGCGGGAGCCCAGAGACCCAGTACTTC
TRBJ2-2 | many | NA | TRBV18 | CASSPGAGELFF | TGTGCCAGCTCACCGGGGGCCGGGGAGCTGTTTTTT